The T cell receptor beta chain described here comes from a study of cytomegalovirus exposure and HLA in healthy donors (dated by TCRdb to about 2017). Regarding the complete study: In an earlier analysis of roughly 590 of the donors, 250 to 300 Gb of sequence data and 90 million to 120 million unique TCR beta sequences from 180 million or so T cells were reported. An early release covering 550 to 650 HLA-typed donors comprised roughly 300 gigabases of sequencing data and around 86 million unique TCR sequences. Of the roughly 400 genotyped donors, about 80% fell in the genetic ancestry cluster associated with self-reported Caucasian donors. The study aimed to test whether cataloging public T cell receptors could reveal signatures of past pathogen exposure. The T cell repertoires of 670 or so subjects were profiled by immunosequencing and related to cytomegalovirus serostatus. Besides the first cohort of 500 to 700 subjects, a separate validation cohort made up of over 95 different subjects was used. High-throughput TCR immunosequencing, statistical association of individual TCRs with disease status, and machine learning were combined to predict cytomegalovirus infection status. To study patterns of TCR occurrence, a later analysis re-analyzed previously published TCR beta repertoires from 666 donors and added high-resolution HLA genotyping. Rather than drawing on any new phenotypic data, the later analysis identified candidate immune exposures from TCR beta sequences and the way those sequences occurred across donors. To decide whether each TCR beta V gene segment behaved as functional or pseudogenic, an earlier analysis of some 570 of the donors relied on high-throughput TCR beta sequencing. Donor age, sex, ethnicity and CMV serostatus were compiled alongside the repertoire data. In a later genetic analysis, genome-wide SNP genotypes for about three fifths of the 666 donors were used, and that subset was treated as a discovery cohort. All discovery cohort repertoires had been generated using a single sequencing platform. Class I and class II HLA loci were covered by the typing at four-digit resolution. The number of donors typed differed by locus, with roughly 629-640 for A, B, C, DRB1 and DQB1, approximately 500 for DQA1, 606 for DPA1, and some 440 for DPB1. A handful of DR-DQ haplotypes were handled as single units for association and clustering because linkage in the cohort was strong. Among around 400 genotyped donors of the cohort, an average of around 250,000 unique TCR beta nucleotide sequences was sequenced per donor, of which about 18% were non-productive. On the study overall, not on this receptor specifically: Cytomegalovirus status was reported to be diagnosed by the classifier with high specificity and sensitivity in both the original and validation cohorts. This cohort had only TCR beta chains sequenced, and the lack of alpha or paired-chain data limited which features could be detected. In a later analysis, HLA-associated TCR beta chains were found to be more clonally expanded and to have lower generation probabilities than equally common non-associated chains. Because counts were too low, around 17 rarely observed V segments, including chromosome 9 orphons, were left out of the earlier analysis of several hundred of the donors. Three of the identified cytomegalovirus-associated TCR beta chains were confirmed in vitro to be specific for cytomegalovirus antigens. In a later analysis, several top co-occurrence clusters were reported to appear linked to parvovirus B19, influenza, CMV and Epstein-Barr virus. CMV serostatus was the only immune exposure information available for the cohort. Correlated functional status among segregating V segments might reflect linkage disequilibrium, but an unknown experimental factor could not be ruled out. Assigning TCR associations to individual alleles was difficult when HLA alleles, especially DR and DQ, strongly co-occurred. Some IMGT-functional V segments, including TRBV6-2 and TRBV6-3, could not be told apart with the 87-base-pair reads, so those segments were excluded. At a false discovery rate of 0.05, a later analysis linked around 15,000 TCR beta sequences to specific HLA alleles. Roughly uniform sequencing depth across donors was assumed in presence/absence analyses, although this assumption may not hold. In a later genetic analysis, fewer N-insertions in productive TCRs were reported among donors in an Asian-associated ancestry cluster than the roughly 710-donor mean. An association between a missense DCLRE1C variant and V-gene and J-gene trimming of TCR beta chains was found in a later genetic analysis and replicated in an independent cohort. In the study, approximately 160 TCR beta chains were listed as associated with cytomegalovirus. In a later analysis, TCR association rates were found to vary across HLA loci, with the most associated TCRs seen for DRB1 alleles and the fewest for HLA-C alleles. The sequencing pipeline was judged likely to have produced a cluster of highly shared sequence variants as a technical artifact. In an earlier analysis of some 500 of the donors, most TCR beta V segments appeared in productive rearrangements about 87% or about 30% of the time, broadly matching IMGT annotations. A later analysis found that most CMV-associated TCR beta chains appeared HLA-restricted, with HLA associations seemingly driven largely by CMV exposure. While some public TCRs were present in many individuals, most TCR sequences turned up only very rarely across donors. A further reported finding was that TCR beta sequences accurately predicted the HLA-A and HLA-B alleles for most subjects in the first cohort. According to the authors, the approach could potentially be generalized to other disease states and immunological phenotypes. HLA typing was unavailable for some donors at each locus, so association tests used only the typed subset.

This clone was seen once. No cognate antigen has been identified for it. No per-base quality is available; no much larger clone lies one base away. In total, approximately 700 healthy bone marrow donors made up the cohort. Cohort members were all nominally healthy when sampled, although unrecorded immune exposures were likely present. The donor was CMV seropositive and belonged to the group of 250 to 350 seropositive cohort members. Every donor gave a peripheral blood sample, and the peripheral blood mononuclear cells from that sample were used for TCR beta sequencing. Genomic DNA extraction from the blood cell samples was performed with the Qiagen DNeasy Blood Extraction Kit. V and J lose 0 bases and 7 bases, and a span of 13 bases separates them. According to the germline V gene (reference sequence), CDR1 reads SGHNT and CDR2 reads YYREEE. From its cysteine to its phenylalanine, the CDR3 spans 14 amino acids. The read is trimmed to its CDR3 DNA, 42 bases read in frame from base 1.

Libraries came from the immunoSEQ multiplex PCR assay. For the multiplex PCR, a mixture combining 60 forward primers for TCR Vbeta segments and 13 reverse primers for TCR Jbeta segments was used. A multiplex PCR assay on genomic DNA amplified the CDR3 region of rearranged TCR beta genes. On the Illumina HiSeq System, the amplified TCR beta libraries were sequenced as 87-base-pair reads. The authors' pipeline ran thus. Across the roughly 600 repertoires, a later analysis counted 75 million to 90 million unique TCR beta chains, around 11 million of which were shared by at least two donors. Raw reads were error-corrected and collapsed into unique sequences with a nearest-neighbor algorithm that merged closely related sequences to remove PCR and sequencing errors. Alignment of CDR3 sequences to IMGT reference sequences was used to assign V, D and J gene segments. Each retained sequence needed at least a six-nucleotide match to both a V gene segment and a J gene segment. A rearrangement was called productive if the CDR3 had no stop codons and remained in frame with V and J, and every other rearrangement was called non-productive. CDR3 was defined by IMGT convention, running from the second conserved V-encoded cysteine to the conserved J-encoded phenylalanine. The earlier analysis of about 610 of the donors excluded any sequence lacking an unambiguous match to a single V gene segment. In an earlier analysis of roughly 600 of the donors, a V segment was called functional when productive rearrangements were above 56.7%, and segregating when the standard deviation between donors exceeded 5%. To diagnose cytomegalovirus status from the catalog of TCR beta chain sequences, a statistical classification framework was built. In a later analysis, V and J genes were assigned by comparing TCR nucleotide sequences against IMGT/GENE-DB human TR gene sequences. Using the TCRdist pipeline, a later analysis assigned CDR3 sequences along with most-parsimonious VDJ recombination scenarios. In a later analysis, each TCR beta chain was defined by its CDR3 amino acid sequence together with its V-gene family, and reads lacking a unique V-gene family were excluded. To address suspected cross-contamination and a sequencing artifact, a later analysis removed roughly 580 highly shared, low-generation-probability nucleotide sequences. In a later analysis, a clonal expansion index for each public chain was calculated from normalized within-repertoire ranks of inferred template counts. In a later analysis, generation probabilities were computed using a VDJ recombination model fitted to out-of-frame rearrangements, and the results were checked against IGoR. In a later analysis, TCR-TCR, TCR-HLA and TCR-CMV co-occurrence was scored with hypergeometric tests, and a repertoire-size bias correction was applied to TCR pairs. False discovery rates were estimated in a later analysis by permuting HLA or CMV assignments 20 times. In a later analysis, co-occurring TCRs were grouped with DBSCAN, and TCRdist sequence similarity was added when clustering was performed within HLA-allele-positive subsets. Repertoires with fewer than 30,000 or more than 120,000 public chains were left out of co-occurrence clustering, as were about 5 repertoires with anomalous nucleotide sharing. TCRdb holds this immuneACCESS table with in-frame rearrangements only. Some clones are missing; in checked studies, unresolved V genes explain under half, and the rest has no known cause. V and J calls and clone size are those listed in that table; D and trimming were worked out from the DNA. Within this sample are some 150,000 clones, with over 60% of them counted one time only. Around 2% of the sample is in the top ten clones.

This chain joins TRBV5-4 to TRBJ1-2; the D gene is possibly TRBD1, with 6 bases matching. Sequencing was performed on PBMCs. This clonotype was sampled from a female donor in good health and CMV-seropositive. Here the CDR3 is given as CASSLGAGATGYTF. The nucleotides read TGTGCCAGCAGCTTGGGTGCGGGGGCGACTGGCTACACCTTC.